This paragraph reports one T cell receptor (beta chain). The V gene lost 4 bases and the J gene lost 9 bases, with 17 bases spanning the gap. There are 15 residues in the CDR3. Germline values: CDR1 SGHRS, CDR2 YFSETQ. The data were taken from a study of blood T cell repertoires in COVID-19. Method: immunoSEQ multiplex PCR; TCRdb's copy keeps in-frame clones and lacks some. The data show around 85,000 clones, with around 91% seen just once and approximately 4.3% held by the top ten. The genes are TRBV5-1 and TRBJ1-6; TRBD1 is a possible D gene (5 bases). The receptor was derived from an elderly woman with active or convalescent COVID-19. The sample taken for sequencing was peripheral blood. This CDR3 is CASSLDGAGGSPLHF. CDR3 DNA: TGCGCCAGCAGCCTAGATGGTGCCGGGGGTTCACCCCTCCACTTT.